The text below deals with one T cell receptor (beta chain). The data derive from a study of T cells in Graves' hyperthyroidism and ophthalmopathy. A patient was excluded if there was uncontrolled infection, other autoimmune disease, pregnancy or lactation. TCR beta CDR3 region amplification was performed from RNA transcripts. The TCR CDR3 first-round RT-PCR relied on the HTBI primer set. TCRdb reprocessed the multiplex PCR reads via MiXCR and lists one record per CDR3 protein. The sample holds about 480,000 distinct CDR3 sequences, about 15% seen once. The CDR3 sequence is 16 residues long. The ends lost 0 bases at V and 7 bases at J; junction bases unmatched: 8. Per the germline V gene, CDR1 is SGHRS and CDR2 is YFSETQ.

The V gene is TRBV5-1, the J gene TRBJ2-1; TRBD2 aligns across 9 bases. The sequencing sample was made of blood. This receptor was identified in a woman in her late teens or twenties with Graves' hyperthyroidism. As DNA, the CDR3 is TGCGCCAGCAGCTTGGTCGGCGGGAGGGCCTCGAATGAGCAGTTCTTC. It translates to CASSLVGGRASNEQFF.